Below, 20 T cell receptor beta chains from the same sample are listed, as sequenced in a study of cytomegalovirus exposure and HLA in healthy donors. The PCR had 60 Vbeta and 13 Jbeta primers. The table came from immunoSEQ multiplex PCR; TCRdb's copy has only in-frame clones and leaves some out. Of about 160,000 clones listed, more than 60% are singletons. Sequenced sample: PBMCs. The receptors shown here come from a man between 40 and 49 years old in good health and CMV-seronegative.

The chain joins TRBV5-1 to TRBJ2-7, with D hard to call. The germline gives CDR1 SGHRS, CDR2 YFSETQ. V gave up 5 bases and J gave up 4 bases, with 7 bases separating them. The CDR3 extends over 11 amino acids. The CDR3: CASRHEYEQYF. CDR3 coding DNA: TGCGCCAGCAGGCACGAGTACGAGCAGTACTTC.

The rearrangement uses TRBV9 and TRBJ2-7; TRBD2 agrees at 7 bases. From germline, CDR1 is SGDLS and CDR2 YYNGEE. This CDR3 has 15 amino acids. V shed 0 bases and J 7 bases; nucleotides not matched to a gene: 10. The CDR3: CASSVGSGGGPEQYF. The DNA for the CDR3 is TGTGCCAGCAGCGTAGGATCGGGGGGTGGACCTGAGCAGTACTTC.

The V and J genes are TRBV7-6 and TRBJ2-2; 9 bases match TRBD2. The CDR3 has 16 amino acids. The germline V gene encodes CDR1 SGHVS and CDR2 FNYEAQ. V lost 6 bases to trimming and J lost 6 bases; unmatched junction nucleotides: 11. DNA for the CDR3: TGTGCCAGCAGACCAGGGTCTGCGGGGGGGCCCGGGGAGCTGTTTTTT. Translated: CASRPGSAGGPGELFF.

The chain joins TRBV5-8 to TRBJ1-1, with TRBD1 matching over 7 bases. CDR1 SGHTS and CDR2 YDEGEE come from the germline V gene. The CDR3 has 13 residues. The J segment lost 11 bases and the V segment lost 2 bases, leaving 9 bases of the junction unmatched. CDR3 amino acids: CASSLKGAGRAFF. CDR3 DNA sequence: TGTGCCAGCAGCTTAAAGGGGGCGGGTAGGGCTTTCTTT.

The chain recombines TRBV10-3 with TRBJ2-1, with unresolved D. The V end was cut by 7 bases, the J end by 0 bases, with 10 bases between. The CDR3 totals 14 residues. Germline loops: CDR1 ENHRY, CDR2 SYGVKD. CDR3 sequence: CAIKAEASYNEQFF. The CDR3 DNA follows: TGTGCCATCAAGGCGGAAGCCTCCTACAATGAGCAGTTCTTC.

The V gene is TRBV28, the J gene TRBJ2-5; 8 bases align to TRBD1. J lost 11 bases, V lost 10 bases, and 18 bases had no gene match. The CDR3 is 14 amino acids. Germline CDR1 MDHEN, CDR2 SYDVKM. The CDR3 here is CATQGGQGLYEQYF. The CDR3, as DNA: TGTGCCACCCAAGGTGGACAGGGTCTATATGAGCAGTACTTC.

The J gene is TRBJ2-7, the V gene TRBV11-2; 11 bases map to TRBD1. Germline V gene lookup returns CDR1 SGHAT and CDR2 FQNNGV. Losses at the gene ends were 3 bases for V and 7 bases for J; bases not matched to a gene: 8. This CDR3 is 15 amino acids long. For the CDR3, the DNA is TGTGCCAGCAGCTTCTTGGACAGGGGGCTGGGGGAGCAGTACTTC. Translating gives CASSFLDRGLGEQYF.

The genes are TRBV13 and TRBJ2-7; 10 bases match TRBD1. V gave up 2 bases and J gave up 5 bases; unmatched junction bases: 6. CDR1 and CDR2 from the germline V gene are PRHDT and FYEKMQ (reference sequence). CDR3 length: 15 amino acids. The CDR3 coding sequence is TGTGCCAGCAGCTTATTCGGGACAGGGGATGACGAGCAGTACTTC. It translates to CASSLFGTGDDEQYF.

The chain links TRBV12-5 to TRBJ2-7; 8 bases are shared with TRBD1. The CDR3 is made up of 17 amino acids. CDR1 is LGHNT and CDR2 is FRNRAP in the germline V gene. The ends lost 0 bases at V and 1 base at J; junction bases unmatched: 8. The CDR3 region is CASGLVLGTGGSYEQYF. The CDR3 bases are TGTGCTAGTGGTTTGGTACTAGGGACAGGAGGTTCCTACGAGCAGTACTTC. Full variable domain (outside the CDR3, taken from reference TRBV12-5 and TRBJ2-7): DARVTQTPRHKVTEMGQEVTMRCQPILGHNTVFWYRQTMMQGLELLAYFRNRAPLDDSGMPKDRFSAEMPDATLATLKIQPSEPRDSAVYFCASGLVLGTGGSYEQYFGPGTRLTVT.

V usage is TRBV9 and J usage is TRBJ1-3, with D possibly TRBD1 on 5 matching bases. The CDR3 covers 14 residues. Trimming shortened V by 0 bases and J by 7 bases, and 11 bases separated the two germline ends. Germline assignment: CDR1 SGDLS and CDR2 YYNGEE. The CDR3 protein is CASSVDAEGNTIYF. In DNA, the CDR3 is TGTGCCAGCAGCGTAGATGCGGAGGGGAACACCATATATTTT.

This chain uses TRBV6-5 with TRBJ2-3, with TRBD1 identical over 9 bases. After removal of 6 bases from V and 8 bases from J, the junction contained 9 bases not matched to a gene. Looked up from germline, CDR1 is MNHEY and CDR2 is SVGAGI. The CDR3 spans 14 residues. The DNA of the CDR3 is TGTGCCAGCAGCCTTACAGGGGGCGTGGGTACGCAGTATTTT. Translating it yields CASSLTGGVGTQYF.

V usage is TRBV7-3 and J usage is TRBJ2-2, with TRBD2 matching over 9 bases. The V segment lost 4 bases and the J segment 5 bases; nucleotides outside the gene matches: 8. This CDR3 is 16 amino acids long. CDR1 and CDR2 (germline): SGHTA, FQGTGA. CDR3 sequence reads: CASSSRAGGPTGELFF. CDR3 DNA: TGTGCCAGCAGCTCCCGCGCGGGGGGGCCAACCGGGGAGCTGTTTTTT.

V is TRBV6-6 and J is TRBJ1-6; the D is unclear. The CDR3 has 13 residues. The V gene lost 0 bases and the J gene lost 12 bases, with 9 bases spanning the gap. CDR1 is MNHNY, CDR2 SVGAGI, per germline (reference sequence). CDR3: CASSYSKAGPLHF. The DNA for the CDR3 is TGTGCCAGCAGTTACTCGAAGGCGGGACCCCTCCACTTT.

The CDR3 DNA follows: TGTGCCTGGAGTCGACTAGCAGGAGATACGCAGTATTTT. Translation gives CAWSRLAGDTQYF. The chain couples TRBV30 to TRBJ2-3, with 7 nucleotides matching TRBD2. The CDR3 has 13 amino acids. Germline-derived CDR1 and CDR2 are GTSNPN and SVGIG (reference sequence). The ends lost 2 bases at V and 5 bases at J; junction bases unmatched: 4.

V is TRBV28 and J is TRBJ2-3; D perhaps matches TRBD1 (5 bases). Looked up from germline, CDR1 is MDHEN and CDR2 is SYDVKM. V was shortened by 6 bases and J by 2 bases, with 15 bases between the two germline ends. The CDR3 has 15 residues. The CDR3 protein is CASRYIGEYTDTQYF. The DNA of the CDR3 is TGTGCCAGCAGGTACATAGGGGAATACACAGATACGCAGTATTTT.

The gene calls are TRBV7-3 and TRBJ2-3; possible D gene TRBD2, 7 bases. The CDR3 runs to 16 residues. V was trimmed by 2 bases and J by 3 bases, leaving 15 bases between them. The germline gives CDR1 SGHTA, CDR2 FQGTGA. CDR3 region: CASSLFAGALTDTQYF. The CDR3 nucleotides are TGTGCCAGCAGCTTATTTGCGGGGGCCTTAACAGATACGCAGTATTTT.

The V call is TRBV11-3, the J call TRBJ2-3; D possibly corresponds to TRBD1 (5 bases). Germline V gene sequence: CDR1 SGHNT, CDR2 YENEEA. V was pared by 11 bases and J by 0 bases, with 24 bases between. The CDR3 is 17 amino acids. Here the CDR3 reads CAAKVGRLPSSTDTQYF. The CDR3, as DNA: TGTGCCGCCAAAGTGGGGCGACTTCCTTCTAGCACAGATACGCAGTATTTT.

The V call is TRBV6-4, the J call TRBJ2-2; tentative D call: TRBD1 (5 bases). The CDR3 spans 13 residues. Germline-derived CDR1 and CDR2 are MRHNA and SNTAGT. Between the trimmed V and J ends, which lost 3 bases and 3 bases, there was a span of 5 bases. The CDR3 bases are TGTGCCAGCAGTGAAGGGGACACCGGGGAGCTGTTTTTT. Amino acids: CASSEGDTGELFF.

V is TRBV7-9 and J is TRBJ2-2; 14 bases line up with TRBD2. V lost 6 bases to trimming and J lost 7 bases; unmatched junction nucleotides: 4. CDR1 is SEHNR and CDR2 is FQNEAQ in the germline V gene (reference sequence). The CDR3 sequence is 15 residues long. Written as DNA, the CDR3 is TGTGCCAGCAGGGGACTAGCGGGGGCCCACGGGGAGCTGTTTTTT. Amino acid sequence: CASRGLAGAHGELFF.

This clone was found once. The chain is built from TRBV29-1 and TRBJ1-4; the D gene is possibly TRBD1 (5 bases). With 0 bases removed from V and 7 bases from J, the gap between germline ends came to 15 bases. This CDR3 region has 15 residues. The germline gives CDR1 SQVTM, CDR2 ANQGSEA. DNA of the CDR3: TGCAGCGTTGAAGAGCCCCCAGGGTTGGGTGAAAAACTGTTTTTT. Translation gives CSVEEPPGLGEKLFF.